The T cell receptor (beta chain) described here comes from a study of CD8 T cells in Susac syndrome. CDR3 size: 15 residues. CDR1 is SGHRS, CDR2 YFSETQ, per germline. Deletions cut 1 base from V and 7 bases from J, with 18 bases between. TEMRA cells were FACS-enriched and CD8+ and CD4+ T cells negatively isolated. cDNA came from about 0.5 to 1 ug RNA primed by random hexamers. MiXCR, applied by TCRdb to the immunoSEQ multiplex PCR reads, yields one record per CDR3 protein. Among 190,000 or so distinct CDR3 sequences, more than 85% were seen once, and the ten largest hold approximately 0.075%. This sequence originates from a human donor with multiple sclerosis. The chain couples TRBV5-1 to TRBJ2-7, with D hard to call. The sample consisted of CD4+ T cells from PBMCs. The CDR3 nucleotides are TGCGCCAGCAGCTTGACGTTCCAGGAGTTAGATGAGCAGTACTTC. Its translation: CASSLTFQELDEQYF.